There are many counts of the clone carrying this T cell receptor (beta chain). Germline CDR1 is MNHEY and CDR2 is SMNVEV (reference sequence). This CDR3 contains 13 residues. Deletions cut 8 bases from V and 0 bases from J, with 10 bases between. The sample is drawn from a study of T cells in Graves' hyperthyroidism and ophthalmopathy. As for the study in general: Upon initial diagnosis and before any treatment, peripheral blood was collected.

Amplification of TCR beta CDR3 regions was performed using RNA transcripts as template. HTBI primers were used for first-round RT-PCR of the TCR CDR3. TCRdb reprocessed the multiplex PCR reads with MiXCR, giving one entry per CDR3 protein. Of some 690,000 distinct CDR3 sequences listed, 15% to 20% are singletons. Based on clinical symptoms, serum thyroxine and TRAb, thyroid ultrasound and orbital computed tomography, diagnoses were reached. The source is a man in his fifties with Graves' hyperthyroidism. V usage is TRBV27 and J usage is TRBJ2-5; no clear D gene. What was sequenced was blood. CDR3 bases: TGTGCCAGCGGGTCGCGGTACCAAGAGACCCAGTACTTC. Its protein product is CASGSRYQETQYF.